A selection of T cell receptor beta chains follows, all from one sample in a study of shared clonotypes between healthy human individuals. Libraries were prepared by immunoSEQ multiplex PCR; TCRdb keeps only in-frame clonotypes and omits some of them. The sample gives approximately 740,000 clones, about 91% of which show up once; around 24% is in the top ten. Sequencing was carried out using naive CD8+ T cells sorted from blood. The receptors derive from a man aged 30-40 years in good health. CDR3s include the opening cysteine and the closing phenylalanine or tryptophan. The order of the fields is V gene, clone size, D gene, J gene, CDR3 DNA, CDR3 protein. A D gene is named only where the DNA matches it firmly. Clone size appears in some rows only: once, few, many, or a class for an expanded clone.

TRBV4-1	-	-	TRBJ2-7	TGCGCCAGCAGCCAAGATCCCCCCGACGAGCAGTACTTC	CASSQDPPDEQYF
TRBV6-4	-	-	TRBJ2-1	TGTGCCAGCAGTGAAGGGTTGGTCAATGAGCAGTTCTTC	CASSEGLVNEQFF
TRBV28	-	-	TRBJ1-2	TGTGCCAGCAGTTTACGTCGGGGGGCCGGGGCTGGCTACACCTTC	CASSLRRGAGAGYTF
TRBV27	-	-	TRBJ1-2	TGTGCCAGCAGCCCATATGGGGGAGGGAACTATGGCTACACCTTC	CASSPYGGGNYGYTF
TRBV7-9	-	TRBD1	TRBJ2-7	TGTGCCAGCAGCTTAGAGGGACAGGGAAAGCCCCAGCAGTACTTC	CASSLEGQGKPQQYF
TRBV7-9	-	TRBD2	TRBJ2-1	TGTGCCAGCAGCTTAACGCTAGCGGGACAAGATGAGCAGTTCTTC	CASSLTLAGQDEQFF
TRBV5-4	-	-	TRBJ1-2	TGTGCCAGCAGCTCCCCAGCAGCAATAGGCTACACCTTC	CASSSPAAIGYTF
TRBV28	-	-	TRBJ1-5	TGTGCCAGCAGTTTTCTGGATGGGCAGCCCCAGCATTTT	CASSFLDGQPQHF
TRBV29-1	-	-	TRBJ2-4	TGCAGCGTTTCGGGAACCGGGGGCCGGGCCAAAAACATTCAGTACTTC	CSVSGTGGRAKNIQYF
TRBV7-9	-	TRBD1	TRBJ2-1	TGTGCCAGCCGGACAGGGTACGGTAGGGAGCAGTTCTTC	CASRTGYGREQFF
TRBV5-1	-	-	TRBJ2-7	TGCGCCAGCAGCCAAGGGCTTGGGGGGGCAATTTACGAGCAGTACTTC	CASSQGLGGAIYEQYF
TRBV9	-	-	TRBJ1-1	TGTGCCAGCAGCGTCGAGGACCTAGAGAACACTGAAGCTTTCTTT	CASSVEDLENTEAFF
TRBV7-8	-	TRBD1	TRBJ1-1	TGTGCCAGCAGCTTAGCCGGGACAGACACGATGAACACTGAAGCTTTCTTT	CASSLAGTDTMNTEAFF
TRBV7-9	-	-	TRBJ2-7	TGTGCCAGCAGCTTAGTCTCCAGAACTAACTACGAGCAGTACTTC	CASSLVSRTNYEQYF
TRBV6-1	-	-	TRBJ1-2	TGTGCCAGCAGTACCTATGGCTACACCTTC	CASSTYGYTF
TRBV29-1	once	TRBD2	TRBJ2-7	TGCAGCGCGGTGACCAGGGTTTCTGGCGGGAGGGGGTACGAGCAGTACTTC	CSAVTRVSGGRGYEQYF
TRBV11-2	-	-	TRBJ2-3	TGTGCCAGCAGCTTAGTAGATACGCAGTATTTT	CASSLVDTQYF
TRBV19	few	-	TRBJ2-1	TGTGCCAGTAGTACCGAGGGGCTAGCCTACAATGAGCAGTTCTTC	CASSTEGLAYNEQFF
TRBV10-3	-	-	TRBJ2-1	TGTGCCATCAGGGCGCACAATGAGCAGTTCTTC	CAIRAHNEQFF
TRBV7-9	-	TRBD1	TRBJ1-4	TGTGCCAGCAGCCGTCTAGGGGACAGCCTGCGTGAAAAACTGTTTTTT	CASSRLGDSLREKLFF
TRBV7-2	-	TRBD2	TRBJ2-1	TGTGCCAGCAGCTCTGACGGGACTAGCGGATACAATGAGCAGTTCTTC	CASSSDGTSGYNEQFF
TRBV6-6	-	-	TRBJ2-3	TGTGCCAGCAGCCTCCCAGGGACGGAAATCACAGATACGCAGTATTTT	CASSLPGTEITDTQYF
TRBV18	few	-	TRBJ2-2	TGTGCCAGCTCACCCTCCGCCGGGGAGCTGTTTTTT	CASSPSAGELFF
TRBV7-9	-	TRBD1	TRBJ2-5	TGTGCCAGCAGCTTTTTTGGGACAGGGGCTTGGGAAGAGACCCAGTACTTC	CASSFFGTGAWEETQYF
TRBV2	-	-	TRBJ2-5	TGTGCCAGCAGTGAAATGGCAAGCCAAGAGACCCAGTACTTC	CASSEMASQETQYF
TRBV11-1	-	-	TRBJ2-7	TGTGCCAGCGGGGGAGTACTCGACGAGCAGTACTTC	CASGGVLDEQYF
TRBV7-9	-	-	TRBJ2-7	TGTGCCAGCAGCTTACCCGGGAGTCCCTACGAGCAGTACTTC	CASSLPGSPYEQYF
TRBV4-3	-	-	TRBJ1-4	TGCGCCAGCAGCCAAGATGGCGGGGCTGAGAATGATAAACTGTTTTTT	CASSQDGGAENDKLFF
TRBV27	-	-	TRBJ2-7	TGTGCCAGCAGTTCGTTGGACAGATACGAGCAGTACTTC	CASSSLDRYEQYF
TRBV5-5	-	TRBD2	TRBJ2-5	TGTGCCAGCAGCTCCGAAGAGCGGGAGGGGTACCAAGAGACCCAGTACTTC	CASSSEEREGYQETQYF
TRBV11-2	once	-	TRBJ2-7	TGTGCCAGCAGCTCAAGCGACAGTAGGGCCTACGAGCAGTACTTC	CASSSSDSRAYEQYF
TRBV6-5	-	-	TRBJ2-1	TGTGCCAGCAGTTACCTCGGCCGTGACAATGAGCAGTTCTTC	CASSYLGRDNEQFF
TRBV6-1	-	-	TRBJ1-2	TGTGCCAGCAGGAGTGGACCGTCCGAAGGCTACACCTTC	CASRSGPSEGYTF
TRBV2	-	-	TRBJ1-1	TGTGCCAGCAGTGATCTGGTTATGAACACTGAAGCTTTCTTT	CASSDLVMNTEAFF
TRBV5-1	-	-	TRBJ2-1	TGCGCCAGCAGCGTTGGACAGTTTTTCAATGAGCAGTTCTTC	CASSVGQFFNEQFF
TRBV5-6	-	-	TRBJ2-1	TGTGCCAGCAGCTCCTCCAATGAGCAGTTCTTC	CASSSSNEQFF
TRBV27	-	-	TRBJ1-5	TGTGCCAGCCGCCCCTCCCCGACAGCCCTTATAGGGCAGCCCCAGCATTTT	CASRPSPTALIGQPQHF
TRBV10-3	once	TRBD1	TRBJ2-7	TGTGCCACCACCCCCCCGGACAGGCTGGGCGAGCAGTACTTC	CATTPPDRLGEQYF
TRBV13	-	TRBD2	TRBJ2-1	TGTGCCAGCAGCCTACTTAGCGGGAGAAAGGGAGGGGCTCCCTACAATGAGCAGTTCTTC	CASSLLSGRKGGAPYNEQFF
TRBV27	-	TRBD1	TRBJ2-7	TGTGCCAGCGGTGGAGCCGAAACAGGGGCCGAGCAGTACTTC	CASGGAETGAEQYF
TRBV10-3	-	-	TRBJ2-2	TGTGCCATCAGTGAGTCGAGTGGCCGGCCGAACACCGGGGAGCTGTTTTTT	CAISESSGRPNTGELFF
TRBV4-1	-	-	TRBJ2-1	TGCGCCAGCAGCCAGGGAGTAGACACCAAGGGGGGAAATGAGCAGTTCTTC	CASSQGVDTKGGNEQFF
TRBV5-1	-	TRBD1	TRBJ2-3	TGCGCCAGCAGCGCCACCGGGACAGGGGGGGCAGATACGCAGTATTTT	CASSATGTGGADTQYF
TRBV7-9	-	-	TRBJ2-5	TGTGCCAGCAGCTTATTCTTAGAAGTGGTCTTCCAAGAGACCCAGTACTTC	CASSLFLEVVFQETQYF
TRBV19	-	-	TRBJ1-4	TGTGCCAGTAGTATGACGGGGAATGAAAAACTGTTTTTT	CASSMTGNEKLFF
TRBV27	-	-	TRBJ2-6	TGTGCCAGCAGTTTAGGGAGCTCTGGGGCCAACGTCCTGACTTTC	CASSLGSSGANVLTF
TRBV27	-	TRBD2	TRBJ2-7	TGTGCCAGCGGGCCGGTGGGGGGGAGAAATTCCTACGAGCAGTACTTC	CASGPVGGRNSYEQYF
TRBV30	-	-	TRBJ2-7	TGTGCCTGGAGTAACGGAAACGAGCAGTACTTC	CAWSNGNEQYF
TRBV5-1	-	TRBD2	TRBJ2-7	TGCGCCAGCAGCTCCGGACTAGCGGGGTACTACGAGCAGTACTTC	CASSSGLAGYYEQYF
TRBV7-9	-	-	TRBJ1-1	TGTGCCAGCAGCTTAGGGTTGGCAGGGAACACTGAAGCTTTCTTT	CASSLGLAGNTEAFF
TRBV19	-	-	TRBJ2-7	TGTGCCAGTAGTATAGTTCACGGGGAAAGCTCCTACGAGCAGTACTTC	CASSIVHGESSYEQYF
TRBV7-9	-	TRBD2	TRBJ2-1	TGTGCCAGCAGCCGCACAGCGGGAGGGAGGTACAATGAGCAGTTCTTC	CASSRTAGGRYNEQFF
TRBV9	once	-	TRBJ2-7	TGTGCCAGCAGCGTATCGAGGGGCTCCTACGAGCAGTACTTC	CASSVSRGSYEQYF
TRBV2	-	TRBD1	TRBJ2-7	TGTGCCAGCAGTGGGACAGGGGGGACAGGGTTGTACGAGCAGTACTTC	CASSGTGGTGLYEQYF